The 15 T cell receptor beta chains reported below all come from one sample, sequenced in a study of blood T cell repertoires in COVID-19. Profiling relied on immunoSEQ multiplex PCR, and the TCRdb table lists in-frame clones only, not all of them. Of 200,000 to 250,000 clones in the sample, around 81% were seen once. What was sequenced was peripheral blood. Receptors were obtained from a man aged 30-40 years who had recovered from COVID-19.

This rearrangement joins TRBV10-3 to TRBJ1-2; D is ambiguous. Germline values: CDR1 ENHRY, CDR2 SYGVKD. The V end lost 2 bases, the J end lost 8 bases, and 12 bases lay between the germline ends. This CDR3 region has 13 residues. CDR3: CAISEVPNSGYTF. The DNA for the CDR3 is TGTGCCATCAGTGAGGTGCCCAACAGCGGCTACACCTTC.

The chain couples TRBV9 to TRBJ2-5, with 9 bases aligning to TRBD2. CDR3 length equals 14 residues. The germline V gene has CDR1 SGDLS and CDR2 YYNGEE. V dropped 1 base and J dropped 5; count of bases not matched to a gene: 3. CDR3 DNA sequence: TGTGCCAGCAGCGTAAGCGGGGGGAAGGAGACCCAGTACTTC. This translates into CASSVSGGKETQYF. Full variable domain (missing parts from reference TRBV9 and TRBJ2-5): DSGVTQTPKHLITATGQRVTLRCSPRSGDLSVYWYQQSLDQGLQFLIQYYNGEERAKGNILERFSAQQFPDLHSELNLSSLELGDSALYFCASSVSGGKETQYFGPGTRLLVL.

The rearrangement links TRBV25-1 to TRBJ1-1; D may be TRBD1 (6 bases). CDR1 and CDR2 (germline): MGHDK, SYGVNS. The CDR3 is made up of 15 amino acids. V dropped 4 bases and J dropped 1 base, with 13 bases sitting between them. The CDR3 DNA reads as TGTGCCAGCAGTGTTAACGACAGGTGGAACACTGAAGCTTTCTTT. Its translation: CASSVNDRWNTEAFF.

J is TRBJ1-3 and V is TRBV13; 9 nucleotides agree with TRBD1. Germline V CDR1 and CDR2: PRHDT, FYEKMQ (reference sequence). V was pared by 1 base and J by 4 bases, with 2 bases of the junction left unmatched. CDR3 length equals 15 residues. CDR3 coding DNA: TGTGCCAGCAGCTTAGACAGGGGGCCCGGAAACACCATATATTTT. Its protein is CASSLDRGPGNTIYF.

DNA for the CDR3: TGTGCCAGCTCACCCAAACTAGCGGGGGACAATGAGCAGTTCTTC. Protein: CASSPKLAGDNEQFF. The genes are TRBV18 and TRBJ2-1; 11 nucleotides align to TRBD2. Germline CDR1 KGHSH, CDR2 LQKENI. The length of the CDR3 is 15 residues. Trimming cost V 3 bases and J 5 bases; bases outside gene matches: 3. The full variable domain, its missing parts supplied by reference TRBV18 and TRBJ2-1, is NAGVMQNPRHLVRRRGQEARLRCSPMKGHSHVYWYRQLPEEGLKFMVYLQKENIIDESGMPKERFSAEFPKEGPSILRIQQVVRGDSAAYFCASSPKLAGDNEQFFGPGTRLTVL.

This clone occurred once. This chain uses TRBV5-4 with TRBJ1-1; D unresolved. The CDR3 is 17 amino acids. CDR1 and CDR2 from the germline V gene are SGHNT and YYREEE (reference sequence). V lost 0 bases, J lost 4 bases, and 19 bases lay in between. DNA of the CDR3: TGTGCCAGCAGCTTGGGAGGGCGGCCCCTGGCGGGCACTGAAGCTTTCTTT. Protein sequence: CASSLGGRPLAGTEAFF.

This clone is a singleton in its sample. This chain joins TRBV2 and TRBJ1-1; a weak D match, TRBD1 (6 bases). Germline CDR1 reads SNHLY; CDR2 reads FYNNEI. Trimming cost V 0 bases and J 1 base, with 9 bases left between them. The CDR3 has 15 residues. The CDR3 here is CASSEARGGNTEAFF. In nucleotides, the CDR3 is TGTGCCAGCAGTGAAGCTAGAGGGGGGAACACTGAAGCTTTCTTT.

For this clone: Other nucleotide sequences from this sample produce the same CDR3. The chain has TRBV5-1 and TRBJ1-3; D unclear. Per the germline V gene, CDR1 is SGHRS and CDR2 is YFSETQ. Trimming took 0 bases from V and 0 from J, leaving 7 bases between them. This CDR3 has 15 amino acids. CDR3 protein: CASSLDGYSGNTIYF. The CDR3 region has the DNA TGCGCCAGCAGCTTGGACGGGTACTCTGGAAACACCATATATTTT.

This sequence joins TRBV5-4 and TRBJ2-6; D gene ambiguous. The CDR3 totals 17 residues. The ends were cut back, 0 bases at V and 0 bases at J, with 10 bases in the middle. Germline loops: CDR1 SGHNT, CDR2 YYREEE (reference sequence). CDR3 DNA: TGTGCCAGCAGCTTGGGAGCCTTGTTCTCTGGGGCCAACGTCCTGACTTTC. It yields the protein CASSLGALFSGANVLTF. Together with reference TRBV5-4 and TRBJ2-6, the CDR3 gives the full variable domain: ETGVTQSPTHLIKTRGQQVTLRCSSQSGHNTVSWYQQALGQGPQFIFQYYREEENGRGNFPPRFSGLQFPNYSSELNVNALELDDSALYLCASSLGALFSGANVLTFGAGSRLTVL.

A note on this clone: At one boundary the junction diverges from the germline segment, which might be a read error. The chain carries TRBV5-1 and TRBJ1-1; no clear D gene. Germline CDR1 and CDR2: SGHRS and YFSETQ. This CDR3 comprises 16 residues. The CDR3, as DNA: TGCGCCAGCAGCTTGGAAATCCCCTCCGGGAACAGTGAAGCTTTCTTT. This codes for CASSLEIPSGNSEAFF.

The chain employs TRBV2 and TRBJ2-2, with 9 nucleotides matching TRBD1. J gave up 6 bases and V 8 bases, and 7 bases lay outside the gene matches. Germline lookup yields CDR1 SNHLY and CDR2 FYNNEI. CDR3 size: 14 residues. CDR3 protein: CASLGTGYAGELFF. The CDR3, as DNA: TGTGCCAGCCTAGGGACAGGGTATGCCGGGGAGCTGTTTTTT.

Only one count was recorded for this clone. V gene TRBV5-1 combines with J gene TRBJ2-2; 7 bases are a match to TRBD1. The CDR3 length is 14 residues. With 4 bases clipped from V and 10 bases from J, the junction kept 10 bases outside the gene matches. CDR1 and CDR2 (germline): SGHRS, YFSETQ. The CDR3 reads CASSLRQGRPELFF. CDR3 in DNA: TGCGCCAGCAGCCTAAGACAGGGACGACCGGAGCTGTTTTTT. Drawing the rest from reference TRBV5-1 and TRBJ2-2, the complete variable domain is KAGVTQTPRYLIKTRGQQVTLSCSPISGHRSVSWYQQTPGQGLQFLFEYFSETQRNKGNFPGRFSGRQFSNSRSEMNVSTLELGDSALYLCASSLRQGRPELFFGEGSRLTVL.

CDR3 loop: CSVAPGGSETQYF. The CDR3 region has the DNA TGCAGCGTTGCCCCTGGGGGGTCAGAGACCCAGTACTTC. V is TRBV29-1 and J is TRBJ2-5; tentative D call: TRBD2 (6 bases). The CDR3 sequence is 13 residues long. Germline loops: CDR1 SQVTM, CDR2 ANQGSEA. V lost 4 bases to trimming and J lost 4 bases, with 13 bases between them.

The chain joins TRBV29-1 to TRBJ1-3, with D hard to call. The V and J ends lost 4 bases and 0 bases respectively, with 13 bases between them. The CDR3 has 15 residues. Per germline, CDR1 SQVTM and CDR2 ANQGSEA. The chain's CDR3 is CSVVTGSSSGNTIYF. The CDR3 DNA is TGCAGCGTTGTCACGGGGTCGAGCTCTGGAAACACCATATATTTT.

The chain couples TRBV4-1 to TRBJ2-4; D is possibly TRBD2 (6 bases). V was pared by 0 bases and J by 9 bases, with 24 bases between. CDR1 MGHRA and CDR2 YSYEKL come from the germline V gene. This CDR3 contains 18 residues. The DNA of the CDR3 is TGCGCCAGCAGCCAAGATAGGAGGGCGGGGTGGACGGGTAGCATTCAGTACTTC. Its translation: CASSQDRRAGWTGSIQYF.